Here is one T cell receptor (beta chain) with its context. Its antigen remains unidentified. No quality values exist for individual bases; no much larger clone is one base distant. Library preparation employed the immunoSEQ multiplex PCR assay. For most patients, genomic DNA was isolated with the Qiagen DNeasy Blood and Tissue Kit and sent frozen to Adaptive Biotechnologies for TCR sequencing. Adaptive Biotechnologies carried out high-throughput TCR-beta CDR3 sequencing of genomic DNA for most patients. Processing in the source paper ran as follows. TCR sequencing data for over 15 patients were retrieved from Adaptive's ImmunoSEQ software; a few other patients were processed with MiXCR and VDJtools. To correct CD4 versus CD8 sorting errors, any sequence found in both subsets at a frequency ratio below 5:1 was removed. Because the origin of CDR3 nucleotide sequences shared between donor and recipient could not be assigned, those sequences were removed. To be classed as alloreactive, a clone needed at least 2-fold expansion over unstimulated cells and a minimum CFSE-low frequency of 0.002% (template counts) or 0.001% (read counts). Clones were considered mappable if detected in sequenced pre-transplant spleen, lymph node, or MLR CFSE-low populations of the donor or recipient. The cumulative frequency of alloreactive clones was calculated as a percentage of all sequences, weighted by copy number. This is the immuneACCESS table as TCRdb keeps it, with only in-frame sequences that have V and J called. A part of the clones is gone; compared with another copy, unresolved V genes explain less than half, and the rest is unexplained. V, J and clone size derive from that table, while D and trimming were established from the DNA sequence. The sample table records 90,000 to 100,000 clones; 91% of these occur just once. The ten biggest clones cover approximately 0.48% of the sample.

The intended sense of this specimen's time point label: cells obtained before transplantation from donor or recipient. CD3+CD4+ and CD3+CD8+ populations were FACS-sorted from unstimulated pre-transplant donor and recipient cells taken from spleen or lymph nodes. The sample belongs to a study of graft-versus-host responses after intestinal transplantation (dated by TCRdb to the early 2020s). Background on the whole study: The transplants that recipients got were multivisceral, liver-intestinal, or isolated intestinal. Every recipient was given anti-thymocyte globulin induction, then maintenance tacrolimus and steroids for about three years. After intestinal transplantation, graft-versus-host and host-versus-graft alloreactive T cell clones were followed in the graft, circulation and bone marrow using bulk TCR-beta CDR3 sequencing. To identify alloreactive clones, pre-transplant mixed lymphocyte reaction products were sequenced and then compared with unstimulated pre-transplant donor and recipient T cells. Of the roughly 24 intestinal transplant recipients enrolled in the cohort, one of whom was a retransplant, a few patients without pretransplant specimens were excluded. Donor T cell macrochimerism was defined as a peak of at least 4% donor T cells among recipient peripheral blood mononuclear cells. Rather than going through the commercial service, samples from three later patients were sequenced in-house on an Illumina MiSeq and processed with MiXCR. Points the paper makes about the study in general: High GvH to HvG T cell clonal ratios were observed in the allografts of patients with donor T cell macrochimerism. Conclusions were limited by the relatively low number and heterogeneity of intestinal transplant patients. GvH clones turned up in recipient bone marrow, with some appearing earlier in ileal mucosa or blood, a pattern consistent with an intestinal mucosal origin. Early after transplant, peak levels of circulating GvH clones were found to be associated with declines in HvG clones.

The specimen comprised unstimulated CD8+ T cells sorted from spleen or lymph node cells, sampled before intestinal transplant. The receptor was isolated from a human donor who received an intestinal transplant.

This receptor has the CDR3 CAWSVMSQGTEAFF. The bases read TGTGCCTGGAGTGTAATGAGCCAGGGCACTGAAGCTTTCTTT. The receptor chain draws on TRBV30 and TRBJ1-1; matching of 5 bases hints at TRBD1 as the D gene. Trimming costs V 0 bases and J 4 bases, and their ends lie 12 bases apart. CDR3 length: 14 amino acids, cysteine to phenylalanine. Kept here is only the CDR3 DNA, which spans 42 bases and is read in frame from base 1. CDR1 and CDR2, looked up from the germline V gene (reference sequence), are GTSNPN and SVGIG.